Shown below are 9 T cell receptor beta chains from a single sample sequenced in a study of OX40 agonist ivuxolimab in advanced cancers. Clones were read by immunoSEQ multiplex PCR, and TCRdb kept only the in-frame ones, dropping some. This sample yields about 99,000 clones, of which more than 85% are seen a single time; roughly 0.33% belongs to the top ten. The material sequenced was CD4+ or CD8+ T cells sorted from blood, taken in a trial of the OX40 agonist ivuxolimab. The receptors here all came from an adult with an advanced solid tumor such as melanoma, head and neck, liver or kidney cancer.

This clone was found a few times. The CDR3 reads CASSESGGRNTQYF. The CDR3 coding sequence is TGTGCCAGCAGTGAATCCGGGGGACGGAACACGCAGTATTTT. The chain links TRBV2 to TRBJ2-3; a weak D match, TRBD2 (6 bases). The V gene lost 2 bases and the J gene lost 9 bases, with 15 bases spanning the gap. The germline V gene has CDR1 SNHLY and CDR2 FYNNEI. The length of the CDR3 is 14 residues.

The V call is TRBV23-1, the J call TRBJ2-5; D may correspond to TRBD1 or TRBD2 (5 bases each). TRBV23-1 is an open reading frame whose function is uncertain. Trimming removed 3 bases from V and 3 bases from J, with 17 bases in between. The CDR3 extends over 16 amino acids. The CDR3 nucleotides are TGCGCCAGCAGTCATACGGGACGAAGGAAAAAAGAGACCCAGTACTTC. Protein: CASSHTGRRKKETQYF.

The CDR3 DNA is TGCGCCAGCAGCCTCCAGATAGCCACTAACACCGGGGAGCTGTTTTTT. Amino acids: CASSLQIATNTGELFF. The chain combines TRBV5-1 with TRBJ2-2; no clear D gene. The ends were cut back, 4 bases at V and 2 bases at J, with 15 bases in the middle. Germline assignment: CDR1 SGHRS and CDR2 YFSETQ. The CDR3 length is 16 residues.

The rearrangement links TRBV9 to TRBJ2-2, with TRBD1 matching over 8 bases. Germline assignment: CDR1 SGDLS and CDR2 YYNGEE. The V gene end was trimmed by 0 bases and the J gene end by 1 base; junction bases not matched to a gene: 17. This CDR3 comprises 21 residues. The chain's CDR3 is CASSVVGDRGRRHLNTGELFF. CDR3 in DNA: TGTGCCAGCAGCGTAGTTGGTGACAGGGGTCGTAGGCATCTGAACACCGGGGAGCTGTTTTTT.

The chain joins TRBV5-1 to TRBJ2-2; TRBD1 might be the D (6 bases). V lost 4 bases to trimming and J lost 4 bases, with 17 bases between them. CDR3 length: 16 amino acids. Germline lookup yields CDR1 SGHRS and CDR2 YFSETQ. DNA of the CDR3: TGCGCCAGCAGCCAACGGGACAACCGAGGCACCGGGGAGCTGTTTTTT. Protein sequence: CASSQRDNRGTGELFF. The full variable domain, rest sourced from reference TRBV5-1 and TRBJ2-2, is KAGVTQTPRYLIKTRGQQVTLSCSPISGHRSVSWYQQTPGQGLQFLFEYFSETQRNKGNFPGRFSGRQFSNSRSEMNVSTLELGDSALYLCASSQRDNRGTGELFFGEGSRLTVL.

CDR3 bases: TGTGCCAGCAGCTTTGGGCTAGCGGGAGGCATAAAAAACATTCAGTACTTC. It codes for CASSFGLAGGIKNIQYF. The chain has TRBV5-4 and TRBJ2-4; 11 bases agree with TRBD2. Germline trimming cut 2 bases from V and 4 bases from J; bases unmatched to any gene: 8. The CDR3 totals 17 residues. Germline V gene data show CDR1 as SGHNT and CDR2 as YYREEE (reference sequence).

The chain couples TRBV2 to TRBJ2-1; D gene ambiguous. Germline CDR1 reads SNHLY; CDR2 reads FYNNEI. V lost 5 bases, J lost 0 bases, and 11 bases lay in between. The CDR3 is 15 amino acids. The CDR3 region is CASSTSATSYNEQFF. DNA of the CDR3: TGTGCCAGCAGTACCAGCGCGACCTCCTACAATGAGCAGTTCTTC.

V and J are TRBV4-1 and TRBJ2-2; D ambiguous. This CDR3 is 15 amino acids long. The V end lost 0 bases, the J end lost 1 base, and 6 bases lay between the germline ends. CDR1 is MGHRA, CDR2 YSYEKL, per germline. The CDR3 bases are TGCGCCAGCAGCCAAGAGATCGGGAACACCGGGGAGCTGTTTTTT. Translated, it gives CASSQEIGNTGELFF.

The chain carries TRBV28 and TRBJ1-5; D remains ambiguous. The CDR3 is 14 amino acids. Trimming removed 0 bases at V and 4 bases at J, with 7 bases between. Germline loops: CDR1 MDHEN, CDR2 SYDVKM. The CDR3 nucleotides read TGTGCCAGCAGTTTATGGGGCCCTAATCAGCCCCAGCATTTT. It translates to CASSLWGPNQPQHF.